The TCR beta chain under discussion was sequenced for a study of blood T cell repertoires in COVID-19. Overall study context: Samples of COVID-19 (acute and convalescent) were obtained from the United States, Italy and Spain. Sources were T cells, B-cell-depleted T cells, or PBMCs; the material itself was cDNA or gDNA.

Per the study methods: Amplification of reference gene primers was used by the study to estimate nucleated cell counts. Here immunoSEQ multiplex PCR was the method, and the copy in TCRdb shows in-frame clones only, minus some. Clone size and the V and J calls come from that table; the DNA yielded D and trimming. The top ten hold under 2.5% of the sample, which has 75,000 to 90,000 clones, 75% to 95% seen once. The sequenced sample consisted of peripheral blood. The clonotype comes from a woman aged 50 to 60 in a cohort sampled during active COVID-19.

DNA for the CDR3: TGTGCCAGCAGCTTAGATCCCGGACTAGCGGACTACGAGCAGTACTTC. This translates into CASSLDPGLADYEQYF. The chain has TRBV11-3 and TRBJ2-7, with 10 positions matching TRBD2. The CDR3 has 16 amino acids. V lost 0 bases to trimming and J lost 3 bases; unmatched junction nucleotides: 5. Germline V gene sequence: CDR1 SGHNT, CDR2 YENEEA.